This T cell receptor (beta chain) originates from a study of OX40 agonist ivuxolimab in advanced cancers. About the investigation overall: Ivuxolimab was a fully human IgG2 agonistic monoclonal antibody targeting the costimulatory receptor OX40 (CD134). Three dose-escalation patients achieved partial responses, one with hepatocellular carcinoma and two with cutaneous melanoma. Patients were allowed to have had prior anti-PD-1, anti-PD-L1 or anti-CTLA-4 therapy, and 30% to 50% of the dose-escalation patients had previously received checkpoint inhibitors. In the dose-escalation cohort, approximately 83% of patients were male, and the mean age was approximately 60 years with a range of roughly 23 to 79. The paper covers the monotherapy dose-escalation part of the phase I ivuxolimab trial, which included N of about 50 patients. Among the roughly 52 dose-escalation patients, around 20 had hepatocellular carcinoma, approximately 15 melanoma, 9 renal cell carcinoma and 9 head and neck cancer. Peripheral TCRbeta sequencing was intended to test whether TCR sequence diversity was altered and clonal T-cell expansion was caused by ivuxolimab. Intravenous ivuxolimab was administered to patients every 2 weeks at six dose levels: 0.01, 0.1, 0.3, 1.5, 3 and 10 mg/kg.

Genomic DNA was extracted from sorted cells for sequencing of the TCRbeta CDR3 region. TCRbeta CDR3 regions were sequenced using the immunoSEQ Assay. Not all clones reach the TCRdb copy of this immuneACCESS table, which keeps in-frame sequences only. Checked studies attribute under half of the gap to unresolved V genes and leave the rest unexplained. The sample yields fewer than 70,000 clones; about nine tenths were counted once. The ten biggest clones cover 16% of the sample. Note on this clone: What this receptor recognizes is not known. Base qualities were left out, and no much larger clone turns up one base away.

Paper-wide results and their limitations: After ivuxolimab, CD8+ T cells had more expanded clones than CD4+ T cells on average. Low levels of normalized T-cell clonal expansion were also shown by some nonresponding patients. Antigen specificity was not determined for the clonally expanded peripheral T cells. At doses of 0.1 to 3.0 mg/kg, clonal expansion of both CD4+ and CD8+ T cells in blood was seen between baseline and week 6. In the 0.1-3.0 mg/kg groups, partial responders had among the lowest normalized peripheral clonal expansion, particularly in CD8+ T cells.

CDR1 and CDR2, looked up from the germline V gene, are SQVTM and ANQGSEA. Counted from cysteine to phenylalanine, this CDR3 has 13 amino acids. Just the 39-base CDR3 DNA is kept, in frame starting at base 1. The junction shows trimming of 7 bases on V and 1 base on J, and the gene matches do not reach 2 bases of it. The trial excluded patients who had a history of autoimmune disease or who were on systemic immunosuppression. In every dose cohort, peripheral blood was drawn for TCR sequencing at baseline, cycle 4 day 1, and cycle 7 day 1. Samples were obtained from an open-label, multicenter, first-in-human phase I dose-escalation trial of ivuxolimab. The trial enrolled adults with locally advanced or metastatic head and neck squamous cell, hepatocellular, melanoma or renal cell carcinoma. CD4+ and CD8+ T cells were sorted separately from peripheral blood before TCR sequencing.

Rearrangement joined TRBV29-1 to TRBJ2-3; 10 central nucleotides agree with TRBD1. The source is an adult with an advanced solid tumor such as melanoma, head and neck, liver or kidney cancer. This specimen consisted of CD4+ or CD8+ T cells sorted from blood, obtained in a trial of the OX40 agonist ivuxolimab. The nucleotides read TGCAGCGAAGGGACAGGGGGCACAGATACGCAGTATTTT. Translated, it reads CSEGTGGTDTQYF.